This T cell receptor (beta chain) was recorded in a study of blood T cell repertoires in COVID-19. Sequencing used immunoSEQ multiplex PCR; TCRdb keeps in-frame clones, though not all of them. This table has about 150,000 clones, about 88% appearing once. CDR3 length equals 13 residues. With 2 bases removed from V and 6 bases from J, the gap between germline ends came to 8 bases. The germline V gene has CDR1 SGHNT and CDR2 YENEEA. The receptor comes from a man between 60 and 75 years old with COVID-19, enrolled during active disease. Sequenced material: peripheral blood. This rearrangement joins TRBV11-3 to TRBJ2-1; D is possibly TRBD2 (5 bases). The CDR3 loop is CASSLRLANEQFF. CDR3 in DNA: TGTGCCAGCAGCTTAAGGCTAGCCAATGAGCAGTTCTTC. Full variable domain (rest looked up from reference TRBV11-3 and TRBJ2-1): EAGVVQSPRYKIIEKKQPVAFWCNPISGHNTLYWYLQNLGQGPELLIRYENEEAVDDSQLPKDRFSAERLKGVDSTLKIQPAELGDSAVYLCASSLRLANEQFFGPGTRLTVL.